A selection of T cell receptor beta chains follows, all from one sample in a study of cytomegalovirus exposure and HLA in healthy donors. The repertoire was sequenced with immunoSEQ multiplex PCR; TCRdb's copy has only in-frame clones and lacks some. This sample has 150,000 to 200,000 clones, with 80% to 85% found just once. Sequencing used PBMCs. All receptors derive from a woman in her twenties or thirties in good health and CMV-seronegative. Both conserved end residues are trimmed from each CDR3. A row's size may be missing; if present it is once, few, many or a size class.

ASSSGGGRRETQY | 13 | once | TRBV27
ASSQDRGTGDAF | 12 | few | TRBV4-3
ASSQDSGSYEQY | 12 | NA | TRBV4-3
ASSPYGVQSSGNTIY | 15 | NA | TRBV28
ASREHPGQGSHEQY | 14 | NA | TRBV2
ASSLGTGGFETQY | 13 | NA | TRBV7-7
ASSLGQGAPIETQY | 14 | few | TRBV5-8
ASSWTESGNEQF | 12 | NA | TRBV2
ASSSGQEHEKLF | 12 | NA | TRBV28
ASSSFGQGAFYGYT | 14 | NA | TRBV5-5